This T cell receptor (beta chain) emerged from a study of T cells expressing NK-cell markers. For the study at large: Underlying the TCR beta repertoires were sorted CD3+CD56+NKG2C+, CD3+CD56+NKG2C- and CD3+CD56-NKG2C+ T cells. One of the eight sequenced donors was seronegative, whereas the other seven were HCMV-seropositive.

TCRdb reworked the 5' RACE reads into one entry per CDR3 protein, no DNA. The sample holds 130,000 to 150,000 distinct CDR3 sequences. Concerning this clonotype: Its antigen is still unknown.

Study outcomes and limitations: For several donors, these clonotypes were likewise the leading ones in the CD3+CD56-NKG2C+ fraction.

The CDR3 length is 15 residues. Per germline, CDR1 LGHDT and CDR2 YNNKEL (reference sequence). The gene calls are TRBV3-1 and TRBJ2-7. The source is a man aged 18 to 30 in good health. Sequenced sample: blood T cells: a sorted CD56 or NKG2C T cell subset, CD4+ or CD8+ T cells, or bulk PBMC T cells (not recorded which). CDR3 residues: CASSQRDEVGYEQYF.